The rows below give T cell receptor beta chains drawn from one sample of a study of OX40 agonist ivuxolimab in advanced cancers. TCRdb's copy holds only in-frame clones and misses some; the assay was immunoSEQ multiplex PCR. The table shows 40,000 to 55,000 clones, with 80% to 90% occurring only once. The source was CD4+ or CD8+ T cells sorted from blood, collected in a trial of the OX40 agonist ivuxolimab. The receptors were gathered from an adult with an advanced solid tumor such as melanoma, head and neck, liver or kidney cancer. CDR3s include the opening cysteine and the closing phenylalanine or tryptophan. Each record gives: J gene, D gene, V gene, clone size, CDR3 DNA, CDR3 protein. A D gene is named only where the DNA matches it firmly. The size of a clone is reported for some rows only, either as once, few or many, or as a class for expanded clones.

J gene: TRBJ2-7; D gene: NA; V gene: TRBV19; clone size: NA; CDR3 DNA: TGTGCCAGTAGTATCGTCTTGAGTCCTGTCGGTGAGCAGTACTTC; CDR3 protein: CASSIVLSPVGEQYF
J gene: TRBJ1-1; D gene: NA; V gene: TRBV4-1; clone size: NA; CDR3 DNA: TGCGCCAGCAGCCAAGTTGCCGACAGGAGACCCACTGAAGCTTTCTTT; CDR3 protein: CASSQVADRRPTEAFF
J gene: TRBJ2-7; D gene: TRBD1; V gene: TRBV11-1; clone size: NA; CDR3 DNA: TGTGCCAGCAGCTCACCGGGACAGGGCTACTACGAGCAGTACTTC; CDR3 protein: CASSSPGQGYYEQYF
J gene: TRBJ2-5; D gene: TRBD2; V gene: TRBV7-9; clone size: NA; CDR3 DNA: TGTGCCAGCAGCTTAGTAGCGGGGGGGCAGGAGACCCAGTACTTC; CDR3 protein: CASSLVAGGQETQYF
J gene: TRBJ2-7; D gene: NA; V gene: TRBV6-7; clone size: NA; CDR3 DNA: TGTGCCAGCAGCCCAGACAGCCTTAGCTCCTACGAGCAGTACTTC; CDR3 protein: CASSPDSLSSYEQYF
J gene: TRBJ2-1; D gene: NA; V gene: TRBV5-1; clone size: NA; CDR3 DNA: TGCGCCAGCAGCCCGCTTAGCGGAATCTCCCCCCTACGGGGTTCCTACAATGAGCAGTTCTTC; CDR3 protein: CASSPLSGISPLRGSYNEQFF
J gene: TRBJ1-1; D gene: NA; V gene: TRBV11-2; clone size: NA; CDR3 DNA: TGTGCCAGCAGCTTAGGGGGGAACACTGAAGCTTTCTTT; CDR3 protein: CASSLGGNTEAFF
J gene: TRBJ2-1; D gene: NA; V gene: TRBV6-5; clone size: NA; CDR3 DNA: TGTGCCAGCAGTCGCGTCAATGAGCAGTTCTTC; CDR3 protein: CASSRVNEQFF
J gene: TRBJ2-1; D gene: TRBD2; V gene: TRBV13; clone size: NA; CDR3 DNA: TGTGCCAGCAGCTATACGGCGGGGGGGCCTGGGAATGAGCAGTTCTTC; CDR3 protein: CASSYTAGGPGNEQFF
J gene: TRBJ1-5; D gene: TRBD1; V gene: TRBV2; clone size: NA; CDR3 DNA: TGTGCCAGCAGCACCGACAGGGAAGAGGATCAGCCCCAGCATTTT; CDR3 protein: CASSTDREEDQPQHF
J gene: TRBJ1-1; D gene: TRBD1; V gene: TRBV23-1; clone size: NA; CDR3 DNA: TGCGCCAGCAGTCCGCGGGACAGCCGGATGAACACTGAAGCTTTCTTT; CDR3 protein: CASSPRDSRMNTEAFF
J gene: TRBJ2-5; D gene: TRBD2; V gene: TRBV7-2; clone size: NA; CDR3 DNA: TGTGCCAGCAGCAACAAGGGTAGCGGGAAGGCTGGGGAGACCCAGTACTTC; CDR3 protein: CASSNKGSGKAGETQYF
J gene: TRBJ1-4; D gene: NA; V gene: TRBV19; clone size: NA; CDR3 DNA: TGTGCCAGTAGTATAGTGAGTAATGAAAAACTGTTTTTT; CDR3 protein: CASSIVSNEKLFF
J gene: TRBJ2-7; D gene: NA; V gene: TRBV9; clone size: NA; CDR3 DNA: TGTGCCAGCAGCCCCGGAGGGGCCTACGAGCAGTACTTC; CDR3 protein: CASSPGGAYEQYF
J gene: TRBJ2-5; D gene: TRBD2; V gene: TRBV29-1; clone size: NA; CDR3 DNA: TGCAGCGTTGGAGCGGGAGGGGTAGAGACCCAGTACTTC; CDR3 protein: CSVGAGGVETQYF
J gene: TRBJ1-1; D gene: TRBD1; V gene: TRBV27; clone size: NA; CDR3 DNA: TGTGCCAGCAGTCCTAACAGGGGCCAGGGGAACACTGAAGCTTTCTTT; CDR3 protein: CASSPNRGQGNTEAFF
J gene: TRBJ1-4; D gene: NA; V gene: TRBV9; clone size: NA; CDR3 DNA: TGTGCCAGCAGCGCCCCGGGAGCTGATGAAAAACTGTTTTTT; CDR3 protein: CASSAPGADEKLFF
J gene: TRBJ2-7; D gene: NA; V gene: TRBV27; clone size: NA; CDR3 DNA: TGTGCCAGCAGTCCCTCAGGGGGGGGGTACGAGCAGTACTTC; CDR3 protein: CASSPSGGGYEQYF
J gene: TRBJ1-2; D gene: NA; V gene: TRBV6-6; clone size: NA; CDR3 DNA: TGTGCCAGCAGCGGACAGACTAACTATGGCTACACCTTC; CDR3 protein: CASSGQTNYGYTF
J gene: TRBJ2-1; D gene: NA; V gene: TRBV7-9; clone size: NA; CDR3 DNA: TGTGCCAGCAGCTTAGTCCTAGATCAGTTCTTC; CDR3 protein: CASSLVLDQFF
J gene: TRBJ1-5; D gene: NA; V gene: TRBV6-1; clone size: NA; CDR3 DNA: TGTGCCAGCAGTGAAAGTAGTCACCCCGGACAGCCCCAGCATTTT; CDR3 protein: CASSESSHPGQPQHF
J gene: TRBJ2-7; D gene: NA; V gene: TRBV9; clone size: NA; CDR3 DNA: TGTGCCAGCAGCGTGGATGAGGGCGAGCAGTACTTC; CDR3 protein: CASSVDEGEQYF
J gene: TRBJ2-1; D gene: NA; V gene: TRBV4-1; clone size: NA; CDR3 DNA: TGCGCCAGCAGCCATGTTAGCGTCAACAATGAGCAGTTCTTC; CDR3 protein: CASSHVSVNNEQFF
J gene: TRBJ1-1; D gene: TRBD1; V gene: TRBV4-1; clone size: few; CDR3 DNA: TGCGCCAGCAGTCAACAGGGGTTTCCTGAAGCTTTCTTT; CDR3 protein: CASSQQGFPEAFF
J gene: TRBJ1-5; D gene: NA; V gene: TRBV6-1; clone size: NA; CDR3 DNA: TGTGCCAGCAAGGCAGACAGTAATAGCAGTCAGCCCCAGCATTTT; CDR3 protein: CASKADSNSSQPQHF
J gene: TRBJ2-3; D gene: TRBD2; V gene: TRBV5-1; clone size: NA; CDR3 DNA: TGCGCCAGCAGCTTGGCTAGCGGGGGGGCCGCAGATACGCAGTATTTT; CDR3 protein: CASSLASGGAADTQYF
J gene: TRBJ2-7; D gene: NA; V gene: TRBV6-5; clone size: NA; CDR3 DNA: TGTGCCAGCAGTTACGGGGCAGACACCTACGAGCAGTACTTC; CDR3 protein: CASSYGADTYEQYF
J gene: TRBJ1-1; D gene: NA; V gene: TRBV7-8; clone size: NA; CDR3 DNA: TGTGCCAGCAGCTTAAACTTCCTTGAGGGCTGGGCCGCTTTCTTT; CDR3 protein: CASSLNFLEGWAAFF
J gene: TRBJ2-5; D gene: NA; V gene: TRBV11-2; clone size: NA; CDR3 DNA: TGTGCCAGCAGCCTGGATAGGGGGGACGAGACCCAGTACTTC; CDR3 protein: CASSLDRGDETQYF
J gene: TRBJ2-7; D gene: TRBD1; V gene: TRBV2; clone size: NA; CDR3 DNA: TGTGCCATACTACTAGGACAGGGCGGAGAGCAGTACTTC; CDR3 protein: CAILLGQGGEQYF
J gene: TRBJ2-7; D gene: NA; V gene: TRBV2; clone size: once; CDR3 DNA: TGTGCCAGCAGCGGCGTACCCTCCTACGAGCAGTACTTC; CDR3 protein: CASSGVPSYEQYF
J gene: TRBJ2-7; D gene: NA; V gene: TRBV25-1; clone size: NA; CDR3 DNA: TGTGCCAGCAGTGACTATGGATTCTACGAGCAGTACTTC; CDR3 protein: CASSDYGFYEQYF
J gene: TRBJ2-1; D gene: NA; V gene: TRBV7-9; clone size: medium-sized; CDR3 DNA: TGTGCCAGCAGCTTACCAGGATTCACGAATGAGCAGTTCTTC; CDR3 protein: CASSLPGFTNEQFF
J gene: TRBJ2-7; D gene: NA; V gene: TRBV27; clone size: NA; CDR3 DNA: TGTGCCAGCCGAAAGGCGGGGGCCTACTACGAGCAGTACTTC; CDR3 protein: CASRKAGAYYEQYF
J gene: TRBJ2-3; D gene: NA; V gene: TRBV27; clone size: NA; CDR3 DNA: TGTGCCAGCAGCCTTGGTGCGGCCTCCACAGATACGCAGTATTTT; CDR3 protein: CASSLGAASTDTQYF
J gene: TRBJ2-3; D gene: NA; V gene: TRBV2; clone size: NA; CDR3 DNA: TGTGCCAGCAGTTTGAGGCTAGCTAGGCCAGATACGCAGTATTTT; CDR3 protein: CASSLRLARPDTQYF
J gene: TRBJ2-7; D gene: NA; V gene: TRBV7-2; clone size: NA; CDR3 DNA: TGTGCCAGCAGCTTAAGCGCACGTGCTCACGAGCAGTACTTC; CDR3 protein: CASSLSARAHEQYF
J gene: TRBJ2-4; D gene: NA; V gene: TRBV7-9; clone size: NA; CDR3 DNA: TGTGCCAGCAGCAGGGTGGCGGCCAAAAACATTCAGTACTTC; CDR3 protein: CASSRVAAKNIQYF
J gene: TRBJ2-7; D gene: NA; V gene: TRBV30; clone size: NA; CDR3 DNA: TGTGCCTGGAGTGGACAGGCTGAGGCGGAGAAGAACTTC; CDR3 protein: CAWSGQAEAEKNF
J gene: TRBJ1-1; D gene: NA; V gene: TRBV9; clone size: NA; CDR3 DNA: TGTGCCAGCAGCGTAGAAGGTGCGTTGAACACTGAAGCTTTCTTT; CDR3 protein: CASSVEGALNTEAFF
J gene: TRBJ2-1; D gene: NA; V gene: TRBV2; clone size: NA; CDR3 DNA: TGTGCCAGCAGTGGGGGGGCCTTGGGGCATGAGCAGTTCTTC; CDR3 protein: CASSGGALGHEQFF
J gene: TRBJ2-1; D gene: NA; V gene: TRBV6-1; clone size: NA; CDR3 DNA: TGTGCCAGCAGTGTCACCACAGCGGGCTCCTACAATGAGCAGTTCTTC; CDR3 protein: CASSVTTAGSYNEQFF
J gene: TRBJ2-3; D gene: TRBD2; V gene: TRBV2; clone size: NA; CDR3 DNA: TGTGCCAGCAGGGTACTAGCGGGAGGGTGGGATACGCAGTATTTT; CDR3 protein: CASRVLAGGWDTQYF
J gene: TRBJ1-3; D gene: TRBD1; V gene: TRBV5-6; clone size: NA; CDR3 DNA: TGTGCCAGCAGCTCCGGGACAGAAGGCGGAAACACCATATATTTT; CDR3 protein: CASSSGTEGGNTIYF
J gene: TRBJ2-3; D gene: NA; V gene: TRBV13; clone size: NA; CDR3 DNA: TGTGCCAGCAGCTTCGAGTCGACTGCGCAGGGGCCTCGGGATACGCAGTATTTT; CDR3 protein: CASSFESTAQGPRDTQYF
J gene: TRBJ2-5; D gene: NA; V gene: TRBV9; clone size: NA; CDR3 DNA: TGTGCCAGCAGCGCAGGGGAGACCCAGTACTTC; CDR3 protein: CASSAGETQYF
J gene: TRBJ2-7; D gene: NA; V gene: TRBV7-8; clone size: NA; CDR3 DNA: TGTGCCAGCAGCTTGGGCAGGGTGATGGACGAGCAGTACTTC; CDR3 protein: CASSLGRVMDEQYF
J gene: TRBJ1-1; D gene: NA; V gene: TRBV6-5; clone size: NA; CDR3 DNA: TGTGCCAGCAGTCCCGGACGGGCTGAAGCTTTCTTT; CDR3 protein: CASSPGRAEAFF
J gene: TRBJ2-7; D gene: TRBD2; V gene: TRBV28; clone size: NA; CDR3 DNA: TGTGCCAGCAGTCCCCAACTAGCGTCCTCCCACTCCTACGAGCAGTACTTC; CDR3 protein: CASSPQLASSHSYEQYF
J gene: TRBJ2-1; D gene: NA; V gene: TRBV5-4; clone size: NA; CDR3 DNA: TGTGCCAGCACCGAGGGGAATGAGCAGTTCTTC; CDR3 protein: CASTEGNEQFF